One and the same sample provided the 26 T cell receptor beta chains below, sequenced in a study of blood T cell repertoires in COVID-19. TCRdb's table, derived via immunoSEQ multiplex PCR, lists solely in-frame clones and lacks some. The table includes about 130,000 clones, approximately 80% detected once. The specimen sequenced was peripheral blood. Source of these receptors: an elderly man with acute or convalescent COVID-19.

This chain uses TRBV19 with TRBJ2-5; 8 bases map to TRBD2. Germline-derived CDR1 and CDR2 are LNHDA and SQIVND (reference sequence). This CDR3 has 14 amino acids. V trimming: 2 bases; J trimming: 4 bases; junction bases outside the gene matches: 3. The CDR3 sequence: CASSIKAGVETQYF. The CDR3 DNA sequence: TGTGCCAGTAGTATAAAAGCGGGGGTAGAGACCCAGTACTTC.

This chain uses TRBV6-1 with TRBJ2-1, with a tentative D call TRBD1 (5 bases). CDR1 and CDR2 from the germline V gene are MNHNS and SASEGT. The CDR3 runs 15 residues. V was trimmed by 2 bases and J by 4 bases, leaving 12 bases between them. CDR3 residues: CASSELVRTYNEQFF. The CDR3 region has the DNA TGTGCCAGCAGTGAACTCGTCAGGACATACAATGAGCAGTTCTTC.

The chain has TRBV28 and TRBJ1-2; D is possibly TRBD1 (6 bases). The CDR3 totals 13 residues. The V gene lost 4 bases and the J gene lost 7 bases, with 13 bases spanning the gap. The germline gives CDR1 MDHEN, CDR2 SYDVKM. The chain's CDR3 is CASSSVGARGYTF. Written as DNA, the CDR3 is TGTGCCAGCAGTTCAGTGGGGGCGCGTGGCTACACCTTC.

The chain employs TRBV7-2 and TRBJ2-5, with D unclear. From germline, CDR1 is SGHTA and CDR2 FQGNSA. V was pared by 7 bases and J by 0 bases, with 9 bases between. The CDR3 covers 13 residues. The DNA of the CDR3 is TGTGCCAGCAAAGACATGTACCAAGAGACCCAGTACTTC. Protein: CASKDMYQETQYF. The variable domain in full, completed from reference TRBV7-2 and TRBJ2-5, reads GAGVSQSPSNKVTEKGKDVELRCDPISGHTALYWYRQSLGQGLEFLIYFQGNSAPDKSGLPSDRFSAERTGGSVSTLTIQRTQQEDSAVYLCASKDMYQETQYFGPGTRLLVL.

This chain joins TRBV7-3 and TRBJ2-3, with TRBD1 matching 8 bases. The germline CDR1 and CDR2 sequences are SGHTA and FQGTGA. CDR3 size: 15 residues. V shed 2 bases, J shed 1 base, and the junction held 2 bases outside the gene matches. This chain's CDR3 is CASSLGQGRTDTQYF. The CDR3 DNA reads TGTGCCAGCAGCTTAGGACAGGGACGCACAGATACGCAGTATTTT.

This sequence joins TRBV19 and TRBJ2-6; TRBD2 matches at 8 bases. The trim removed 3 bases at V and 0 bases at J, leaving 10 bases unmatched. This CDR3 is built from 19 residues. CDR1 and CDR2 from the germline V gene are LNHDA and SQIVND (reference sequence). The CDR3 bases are TGTGCCAGTAGTATTCTGCGGGGGGCTCTGCGCTCTGGGGCCAACGTCCTGACTTTC. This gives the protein CASSILRGALRSGANVLTF.

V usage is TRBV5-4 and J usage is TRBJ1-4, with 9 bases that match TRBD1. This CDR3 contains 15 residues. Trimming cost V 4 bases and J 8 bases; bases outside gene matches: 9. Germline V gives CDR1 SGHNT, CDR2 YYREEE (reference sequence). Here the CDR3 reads CASSTRTGADEKLFF. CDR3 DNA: TGTGCCAGCAGCACGCGGACAGGGGCGGACGAAAAACTGTTTTTT. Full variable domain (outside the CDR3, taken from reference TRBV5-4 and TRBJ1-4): ETGVTQSPTHLIKTRGQQVTLRCSSQSGHNTVSWYQQALGQGPQFIFQYYREEENGRGNFPPRFSGLQFPNYSSELNVNALELDDSALYLCASSTRTGADEKLFFGSGTQLSVL.

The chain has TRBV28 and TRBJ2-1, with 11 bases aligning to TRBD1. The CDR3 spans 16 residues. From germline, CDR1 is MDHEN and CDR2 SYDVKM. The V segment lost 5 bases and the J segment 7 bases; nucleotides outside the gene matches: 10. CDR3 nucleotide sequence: TGTGCCAGCAGTCCGGACAGGGGGCATCTGGGAAATGAGCAGTTCTTC. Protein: CASSPDRGHLGNEQFF.

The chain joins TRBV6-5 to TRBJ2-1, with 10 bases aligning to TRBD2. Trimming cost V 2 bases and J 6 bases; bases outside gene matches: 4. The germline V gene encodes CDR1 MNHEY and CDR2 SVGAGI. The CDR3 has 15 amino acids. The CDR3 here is CASSYDTSGANEQFF. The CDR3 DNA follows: TGTGCCAGCAGTTACGACACTAGCGGGGCCAATGAGCAGTTCTTC.

Written as DNA, the CDR3 is TGCGCCAGCAGCCAAGATCGGTTCCGCGGGGTGGGTTTTAGCACAGATACGCAGTATTTT. This encodes CASSQDRFRGVGFSTDTQYF. The J gene is TRBJ2-3, the V gene TRBV4-3; a possible D gene is TRBD2 (6 bases). The V gene lost 0 bases and the J gene lost 0 bases, with 22 bases spanning the gap. The length of the CDR3 is 20 residues. Germline V gene lookup returns CDR1 LGHNA and CDR2 YSLEER.

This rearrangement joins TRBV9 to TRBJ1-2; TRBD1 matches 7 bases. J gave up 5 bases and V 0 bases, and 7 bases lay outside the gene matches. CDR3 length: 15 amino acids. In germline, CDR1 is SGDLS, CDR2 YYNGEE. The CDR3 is CASSVDPGGTYGYTF. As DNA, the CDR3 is TGTGCCAGCAGCGTAGATCCAGGGGGGACTTATGGCTACACCTTC.

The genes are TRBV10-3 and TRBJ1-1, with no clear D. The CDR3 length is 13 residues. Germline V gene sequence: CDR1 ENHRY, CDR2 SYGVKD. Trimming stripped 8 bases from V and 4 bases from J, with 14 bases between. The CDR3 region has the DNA TGTGCCATCTCTCGGGATCGCGGCACTGAAGCTTTCTTT. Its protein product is CAISRDRGTEAFF.

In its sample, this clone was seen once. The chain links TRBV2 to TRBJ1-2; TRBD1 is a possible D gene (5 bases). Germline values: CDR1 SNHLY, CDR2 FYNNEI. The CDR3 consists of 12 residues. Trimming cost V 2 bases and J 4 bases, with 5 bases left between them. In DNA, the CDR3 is TGTGCCAGCAGTGAACAGGGCTATGGCTACACCTTC. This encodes CASSEQGYGYTF.

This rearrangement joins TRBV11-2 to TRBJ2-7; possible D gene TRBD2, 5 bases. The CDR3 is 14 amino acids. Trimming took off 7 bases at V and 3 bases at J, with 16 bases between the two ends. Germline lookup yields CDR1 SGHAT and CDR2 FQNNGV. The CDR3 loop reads CASTRGLADYEQYF. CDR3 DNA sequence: TGTGCCAGCACCAGAGGACTGGCTGACTACGAGCAGTACTTC.

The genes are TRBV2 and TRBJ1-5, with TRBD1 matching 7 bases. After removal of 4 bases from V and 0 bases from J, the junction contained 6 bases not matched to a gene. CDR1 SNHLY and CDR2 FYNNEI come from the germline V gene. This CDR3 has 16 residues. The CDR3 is CASSVGQNYSNQPQHF. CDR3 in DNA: TGTGCCAGCAGTGTGGGACAGAACTATAGCAATCAGCCCCAGCATTTT.

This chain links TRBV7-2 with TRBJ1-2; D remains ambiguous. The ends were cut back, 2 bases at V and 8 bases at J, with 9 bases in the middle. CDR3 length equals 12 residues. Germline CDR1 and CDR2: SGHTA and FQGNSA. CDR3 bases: TGTGCCAGCAGCTTACCCCATTCCGGCTACACCTTC. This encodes CASSLPHSGYTF.

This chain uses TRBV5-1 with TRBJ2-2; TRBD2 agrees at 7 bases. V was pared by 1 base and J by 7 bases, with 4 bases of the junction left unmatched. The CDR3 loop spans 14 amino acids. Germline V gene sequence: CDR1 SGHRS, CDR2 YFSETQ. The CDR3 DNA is TGCGCCAGCAGCTTGAGTACTAGCGTCGGGGAGCTGTTTTTT. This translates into CASSLSTSVGELFF.

The CDR3: CASSNQGDNQPQHF. DNA of the CDR3: TGTGCCAGTAGTAACCAGGGCGACAATCAGCCCCAGCATTTT. The chain combines TRBV19 with TRBJ1-5; TRBD1 might be the D (5 bases). V was clipped by 4 bases and J by 3 bases, with 10 bases between them. This CDR3 has 14 residues. CDR1 LNHDA and CDR2 SQIVND come from the germline V gene (reference sequence).

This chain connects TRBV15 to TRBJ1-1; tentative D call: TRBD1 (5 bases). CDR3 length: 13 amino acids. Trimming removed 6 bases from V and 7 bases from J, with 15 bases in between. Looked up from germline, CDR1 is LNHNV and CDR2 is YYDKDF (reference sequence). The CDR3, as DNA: TGTGCCACCAGAAGGACACCAGAAGTTGAAGCTTTCTTT. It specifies CATRRTPEVEAFF.

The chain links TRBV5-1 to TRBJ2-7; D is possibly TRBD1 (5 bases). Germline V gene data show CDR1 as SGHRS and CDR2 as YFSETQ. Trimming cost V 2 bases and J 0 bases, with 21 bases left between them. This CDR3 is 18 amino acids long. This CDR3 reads CASSLLGGVSRVSYEQYF. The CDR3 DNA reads TGCGCCAGCAGCTTATTAGGTGGGGTATCCAGGGTCTCCTACGAGCAGTACTTC.

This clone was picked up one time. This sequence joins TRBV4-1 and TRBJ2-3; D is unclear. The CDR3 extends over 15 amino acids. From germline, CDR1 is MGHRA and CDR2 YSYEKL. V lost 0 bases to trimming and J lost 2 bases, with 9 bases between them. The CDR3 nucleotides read TGCGCCAGCAGCCAAGACGGGTACCCCACAGATACGCAGTATTTT. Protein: CASSQDGYPTDTQYF.

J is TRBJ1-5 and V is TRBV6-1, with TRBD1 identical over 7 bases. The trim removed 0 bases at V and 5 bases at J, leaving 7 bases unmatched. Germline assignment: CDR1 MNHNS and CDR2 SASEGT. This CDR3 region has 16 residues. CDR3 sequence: CASSEAINRGYQPQHF. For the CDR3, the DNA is TGTGCCAGCAGTGAAGCAATCAACAGGGGTTATCAGCCCCAGCATTTT.

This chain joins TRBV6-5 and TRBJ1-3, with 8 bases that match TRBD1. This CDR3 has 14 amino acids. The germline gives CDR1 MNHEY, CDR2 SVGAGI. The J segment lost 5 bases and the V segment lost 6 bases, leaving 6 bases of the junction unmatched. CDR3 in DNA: TGTGCCAGCAGAATCGGGACAGGTAGAAACACCATATATTTT. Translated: CASRIGTGRNTIYF.

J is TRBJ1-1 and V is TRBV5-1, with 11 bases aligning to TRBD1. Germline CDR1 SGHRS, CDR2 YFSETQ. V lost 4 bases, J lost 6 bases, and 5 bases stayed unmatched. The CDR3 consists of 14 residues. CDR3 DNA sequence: TGCGCCAGCAGCGTGGGACAGGGGGTCCCTGAAGCTTTCTTT. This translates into CASSVGQGVPEAFF. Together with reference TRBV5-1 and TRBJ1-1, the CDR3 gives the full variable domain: KAGVTQTPRYLIKTRGQQVTLSCSPISGHRSVSWYQQTPGQGLQFLFEYFSETQRNKGNFPGRFSGRQFSNSRSEMNVSTLELGDSALYLCASSVGQGVPEAFFGQGTRLTVV.

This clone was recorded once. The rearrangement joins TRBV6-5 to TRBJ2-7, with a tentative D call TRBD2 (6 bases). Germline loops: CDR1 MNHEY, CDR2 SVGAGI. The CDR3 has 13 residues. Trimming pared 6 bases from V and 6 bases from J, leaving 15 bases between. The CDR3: CASSGGRPGEQYF. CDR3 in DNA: TGTGCCAGCAGCGGAGGGCGTCCGGGCGAGCAGTACTTC.

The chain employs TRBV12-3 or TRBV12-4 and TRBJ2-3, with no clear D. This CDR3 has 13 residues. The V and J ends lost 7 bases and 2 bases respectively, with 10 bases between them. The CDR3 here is CASNEVYTDTQYF. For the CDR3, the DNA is TGTGCCAGCAATGAGGTCTACACAGATACGCAGTATTTT.